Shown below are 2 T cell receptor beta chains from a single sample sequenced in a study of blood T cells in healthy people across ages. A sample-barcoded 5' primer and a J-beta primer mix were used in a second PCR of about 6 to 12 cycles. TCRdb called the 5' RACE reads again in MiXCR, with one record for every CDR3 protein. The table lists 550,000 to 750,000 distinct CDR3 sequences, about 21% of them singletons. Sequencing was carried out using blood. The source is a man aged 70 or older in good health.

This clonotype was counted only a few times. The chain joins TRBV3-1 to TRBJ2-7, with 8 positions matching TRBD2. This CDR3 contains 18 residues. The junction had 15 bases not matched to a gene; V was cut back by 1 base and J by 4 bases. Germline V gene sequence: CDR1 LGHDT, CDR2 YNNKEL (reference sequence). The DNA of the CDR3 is TGTGCCAGCAGCCAAGCCAAGGTGGGTGGTAGCGGGGCATACGAGCAGTACTTC. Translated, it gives CASSQAKVGGSGAYEQYF.

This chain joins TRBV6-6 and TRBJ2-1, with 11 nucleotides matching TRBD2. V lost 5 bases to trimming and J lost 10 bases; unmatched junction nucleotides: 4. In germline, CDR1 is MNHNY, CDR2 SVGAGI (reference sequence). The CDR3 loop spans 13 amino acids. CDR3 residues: CASSQTSGAEQFF. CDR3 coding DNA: TGTGCCAGCAGTCAGACTAGCGGGGCGGAGCAGTTCTTC.